This T cell receptor beta chain emerged from a study of control samples from healthy donors and cancer patients. Produced via immunoSEQ multiplex PCR; TCRdb's table is partial and in-frame only. This table holds about 130,000 clones, roughly 90% found once. This sequence was found in a man younger than 30 in good health. Specimen: blood.

CDR3 coding DNA: TGTGCCAGCACCGAAGGGACTAGCGGGGCGGAGCAGTTCTTC. The encoded protein is CASTEGTSGAEQFF. This chain uses TRBV27 with TRBJ2-1, with 13 bases lining up with TRBD2. Unmatched junction bases numbered 7, after V lost 7 bases and J lost 10 bases. Germline V gives CDR1 MNHEY, CDR2 SMNVEV (reference sequence). The CDR3 contains 14 residues.